This record looks at one TCR beta chain sequence and its context. Its antigen remains unidentified. Produced via immunoSEQ multiplex PCR; TCRdb's table is partial and in-frame only. The repertoire holds 20,000 to 25,000 clones, with about 79% as singletons. These data are taken from a study of STAT5B mutations in CD4+ large granular lymphocyte leukemia. About the study: The CDR3 'QG' motif was associated with a particular HLA allele among healthy donors.

Findings and limits, study-wide: Without putative leukemic clones, patient CD4-sorted repertoires remained more clonal than healthy CD4+ repertoires. No patients shared main leukemic clonotypes, though around 27% appeared at low frequency elsewhere.

The sample comprised CD4+ T cells from blood buffy coats. The sequence was obtained from a human donor in good health.

CDR3 residues: CASSLGANQPQHF. In nucleotides, the CDR3 is TGTGCCAGCAGTTTGGGGGCAAATCAGCCCCAGCATTTT. The chain couples TRBV6-6 to TRBJ1-5, with D possibly being TRBD1 (6 bases). The V end was cut by 4 bases, the J end by 4 bases, with 8 bases between. CDR3 length: 13 amino acids. CDR1 MNHNY and CDR2 SVGAGI come from the germline V gene (reference sequence).